The present entry profiles one T cell receptor (beta chain) with its context. It has no known antigen specificity. No base-level quality is on record; no much larger clone is a single base apart. TCRbeta CDR3 regions were amplified from genomic DNA by means of the immunoSEQ Assay, a bias-controlled multiplex PCR. The paper's processing steps were these. The number of nucleated cells in each sample was estimated from the amplification of reference gene primers within the assay. To quantify the absolute abundance of each unique TCRbeta CDR3 rearrangement, sequence reads were collapsed and filtered. For each sample, productive Simpson clonality was calculated as the square root of Simpson's diversity index across productive rearrangements. TCRdb's version of the immuneACCESS table is confined to in-frame rearrangements and falls short of the full clone set. An unresolved V gene accounts for under half of the shortfall where checked; the remainder is of unknown origin. D and trimming were read from the DNA, whereas the V and J calls and clone size are those reported in that table. Present in this sample are about 250,000 clones, 75% to 85% of which were seen just once. The ten largest make up approximately 9.6% of the sample.

The entry originates in a study of blood T cell repertoires in COVID-19 (dated by TCRdb to 2020 to 2022). At the level of the whole study: The collaborator samples originated in the United States, Italy and Spain and spanned the acute and convalescent phases of COVID-19. The material from the prospective study consisted of cDNA or gDNA derived from T cells, B-cell-depleted T cells, or PBMCs. Deeply sampled blood TCRbeta repertoires from subjects exposed to, actively infected with, or recovered from COVID-19 were included in the dataset. The repertoires were released in a freely available public database meant as a resource for research on the immune response to SARS-CoV-2. The samples were drawn from two sources: the first 160 participants of the ongoing ImmuneRACE study, and some 1,300 subjects contributed by 6 global collaborators. The sample metadata nearly always contained a de-identified subject ID, COVID-19 status, age in years and sex. Where HLA class I and class II types were available, the types were taken from metadata supplied by the sample provider, not from assay-based typing. Study-level results and caveats: The quantity of clinical and demographic metadata differed by source and by participant and was supplied without curation.

Germline trimming amounts to 5 bases on V and 4 bases on J, with 12 as the count of junction bases outside the gene matches. The CDR3 sequence holds 18 residues, the cysteine and phenylalanine included. The DNA shown is the 54-base CDR3, in frame from base 1. CDR1 and CDR2, looked up from the germline V gene (reference sequence), are LNHDA and SQIVND. Participants in the prospective study were enrolled through a virtual design, were aged roughly 18 to 95 years, and lived in 20 to 30 United States geographic areas. In the prospective study, participants were assigned to cohorts based on the clinical history participants reported in a screening survey and a study questionnaire. Mobile phlebotomists in the prospective study collected whole blood, serum and a nasopharyngeal or oropharyngeal swab from every participant. Over a 2-month period, participants in the prospective study had the option of providing additional blood draws and questionnaires. Before DNA extraction, prospective study blood samples were shipped either frozen or at room temperature.

Source material: PBMCs or T cells enriched from blood (not recorded which). The chain employs TRBV19 and TRBJ2-2, with 11 central nucleotides matching TRBD1. The source of this sequence is a woman aged 45-65 years with acute COVID-19. The DNA is as follows: TGTGCCAGTAGTTCGGTTGGATTGGGGACAGGGGGCACCGGGGAGCTGTTTTTT. The encoded protein is CASSSVGLGTGGTGELFF.